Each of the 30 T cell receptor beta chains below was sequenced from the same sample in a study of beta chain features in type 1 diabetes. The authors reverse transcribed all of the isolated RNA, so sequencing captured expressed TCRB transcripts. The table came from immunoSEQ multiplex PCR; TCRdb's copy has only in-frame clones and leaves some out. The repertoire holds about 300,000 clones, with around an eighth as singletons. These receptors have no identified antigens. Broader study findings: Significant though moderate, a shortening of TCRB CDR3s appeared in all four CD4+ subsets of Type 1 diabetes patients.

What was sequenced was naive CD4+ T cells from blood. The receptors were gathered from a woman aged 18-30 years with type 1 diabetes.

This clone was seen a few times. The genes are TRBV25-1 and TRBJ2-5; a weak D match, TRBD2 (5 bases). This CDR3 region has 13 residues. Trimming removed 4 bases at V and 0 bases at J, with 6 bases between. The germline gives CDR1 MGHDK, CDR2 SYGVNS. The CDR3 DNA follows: TGTGCCAGCAGTGGGAGGCACCAAGAGACCCAGTACTTC. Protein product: CASSGRHQETQYF.

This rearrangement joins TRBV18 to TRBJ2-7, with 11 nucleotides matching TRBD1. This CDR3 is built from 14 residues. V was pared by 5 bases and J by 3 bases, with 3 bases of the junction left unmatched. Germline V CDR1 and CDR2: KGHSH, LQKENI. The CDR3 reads CASSTGTGGYEQYF. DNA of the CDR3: TGTGCCAGCTCAACGGGGACAGGGGGCTACGAGCAGTACTTC.

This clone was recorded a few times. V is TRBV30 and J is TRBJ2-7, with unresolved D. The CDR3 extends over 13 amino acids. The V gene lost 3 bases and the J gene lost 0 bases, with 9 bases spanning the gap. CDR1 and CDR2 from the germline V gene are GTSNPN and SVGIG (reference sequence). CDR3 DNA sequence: TGTGCCTGGAGCCCTACAGCCTCCTACGAGCAGTACTTC. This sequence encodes CAWSPTASYEQYF.

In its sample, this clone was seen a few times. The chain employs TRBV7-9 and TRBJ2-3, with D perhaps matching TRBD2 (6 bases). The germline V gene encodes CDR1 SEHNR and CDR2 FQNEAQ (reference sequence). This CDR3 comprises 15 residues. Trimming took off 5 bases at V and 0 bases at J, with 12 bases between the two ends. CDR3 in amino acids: CASSLIGGSTDTQYF. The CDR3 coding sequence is TGTGCCAGCAGCCTCATTGGGGGGAGCACAGATACGCAGTATTTT.

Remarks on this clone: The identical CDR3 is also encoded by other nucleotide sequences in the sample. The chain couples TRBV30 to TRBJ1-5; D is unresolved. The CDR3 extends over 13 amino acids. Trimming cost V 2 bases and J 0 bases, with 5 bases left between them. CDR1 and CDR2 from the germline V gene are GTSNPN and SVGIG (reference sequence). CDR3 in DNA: TGTGCCTGGAGTTCAGATAGCAATCAGCCCCAGCATTTT. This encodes CAWSSDSNQPQHF. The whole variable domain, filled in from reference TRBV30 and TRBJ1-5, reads SQTIHQWPATLVQPVGSPLSLECTVEGTSNPNLYWYRQAAGRGLQLLFYSVGIGQISSEVPQNLSASRPQDRQFILSSKKLLLSDSGFYLCAWSSDSNQPQHFGDGTRLSIL.

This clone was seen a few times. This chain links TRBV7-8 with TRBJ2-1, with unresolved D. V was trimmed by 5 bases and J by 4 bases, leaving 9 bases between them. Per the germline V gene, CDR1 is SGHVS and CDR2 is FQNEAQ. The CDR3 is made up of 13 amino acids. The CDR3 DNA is TGTGCCAGCAGCATTGACTCGTACAATGAGCAGTTCTTC. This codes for CASSIDSYNEQFF.

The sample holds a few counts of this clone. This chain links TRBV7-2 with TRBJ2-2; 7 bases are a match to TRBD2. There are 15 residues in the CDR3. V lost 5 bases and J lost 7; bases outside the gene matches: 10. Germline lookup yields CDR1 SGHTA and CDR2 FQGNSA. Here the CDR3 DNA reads TGTGCCAGCAGCCCACTTACTAGCGTAGGCGGGGAGCTGTTTTTT. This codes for CASSPLTSVGGELFF.

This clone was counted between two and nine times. The CDR3 coding sequence is TGTGCCAGCTCAGAGGGTGGGGCCAAAAACATTCAGTACTTC. Its protein product is CASSEGGAKNIQYF. The chain links TRBV18 to TRBJ2-4, with a weak D call TRBD2 (5 bases). Germline-derived CDR1 and CDR2 are KGHSH and LQKENI. The CDR3 has 14 amino acids. V shed 5 bases and J shed 1 base, with 9 bases lying between them.

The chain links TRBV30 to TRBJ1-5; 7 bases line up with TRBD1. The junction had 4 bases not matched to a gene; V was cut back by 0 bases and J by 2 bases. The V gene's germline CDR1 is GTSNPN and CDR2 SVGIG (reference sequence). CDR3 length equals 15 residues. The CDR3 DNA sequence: TGTGCCTGGAGTGTACAGGGGCGAGGCAATCAGCCCCAGCATTTT. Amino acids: CAWSVQGRGNQPQHF.

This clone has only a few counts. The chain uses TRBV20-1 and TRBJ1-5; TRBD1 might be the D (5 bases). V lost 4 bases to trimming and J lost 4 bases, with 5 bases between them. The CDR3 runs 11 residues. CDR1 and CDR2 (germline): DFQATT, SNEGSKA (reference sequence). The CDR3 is CSAKGNQPQHF. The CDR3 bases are TGCAGTGCTAAGGGGAATCAGCCCCAGCATTTT.

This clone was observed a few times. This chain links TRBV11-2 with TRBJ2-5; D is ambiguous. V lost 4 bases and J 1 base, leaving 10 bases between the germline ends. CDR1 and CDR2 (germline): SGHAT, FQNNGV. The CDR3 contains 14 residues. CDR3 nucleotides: TGTGCCAGCAGCTCCGCTAGAACCCAAGAGACCCAGTACTTC. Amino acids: CASSSARTQETQYF.

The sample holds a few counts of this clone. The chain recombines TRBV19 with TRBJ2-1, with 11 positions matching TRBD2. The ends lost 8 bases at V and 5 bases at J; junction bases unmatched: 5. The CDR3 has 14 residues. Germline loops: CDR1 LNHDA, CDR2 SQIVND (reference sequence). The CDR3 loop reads CASCTTSGDNEQFF. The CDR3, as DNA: TGTGCCAGTTGCACGACTAGCGGGGACAATGAGCAGTTCTTC.

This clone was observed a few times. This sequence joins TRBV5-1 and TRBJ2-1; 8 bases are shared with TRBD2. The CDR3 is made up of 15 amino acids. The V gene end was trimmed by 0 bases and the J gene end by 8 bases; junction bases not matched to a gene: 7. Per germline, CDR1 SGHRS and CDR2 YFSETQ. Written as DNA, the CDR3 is TGCGCCAGCAGCTTGGGGACTAGCTTCTTTTATGAGCAGTTCTTC. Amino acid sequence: CASSLGTSFFYEQFF.

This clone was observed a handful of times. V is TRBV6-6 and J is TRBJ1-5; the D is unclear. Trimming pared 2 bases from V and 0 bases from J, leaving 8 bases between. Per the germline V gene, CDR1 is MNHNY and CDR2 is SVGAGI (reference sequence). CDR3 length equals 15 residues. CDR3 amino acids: CASSYGQHSNQPQHF. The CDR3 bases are TGTGCCAGCAGTTACGGGCAGCATAGCAATCAGCCCCAGCATTTT.

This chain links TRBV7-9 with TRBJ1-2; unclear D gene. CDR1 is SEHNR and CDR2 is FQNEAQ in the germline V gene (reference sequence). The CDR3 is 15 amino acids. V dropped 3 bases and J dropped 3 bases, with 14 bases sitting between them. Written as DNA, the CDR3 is TGTGCCAGCAGCTTGGTCGGGTTGCCTCACTATGGCTACACCTTC. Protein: CASSLVGLPHYGYTF.

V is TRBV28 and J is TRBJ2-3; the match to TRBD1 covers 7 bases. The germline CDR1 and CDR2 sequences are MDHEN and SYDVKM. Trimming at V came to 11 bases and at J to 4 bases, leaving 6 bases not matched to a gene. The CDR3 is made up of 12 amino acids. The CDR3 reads CACRTGADTQYF. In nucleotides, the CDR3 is TGTGCCTGTCGAACAGGGGCAGATACGCAGTATTTT.

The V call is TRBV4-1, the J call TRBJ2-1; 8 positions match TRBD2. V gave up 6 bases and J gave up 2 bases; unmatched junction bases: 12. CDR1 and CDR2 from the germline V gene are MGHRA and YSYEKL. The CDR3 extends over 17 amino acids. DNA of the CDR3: TGCGCCAGCAGTCCAAAGGCGGGAGGCCTTACCTACAATGAGCAGTTCTTC. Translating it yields CASSPKAGGLTYNEQFF.

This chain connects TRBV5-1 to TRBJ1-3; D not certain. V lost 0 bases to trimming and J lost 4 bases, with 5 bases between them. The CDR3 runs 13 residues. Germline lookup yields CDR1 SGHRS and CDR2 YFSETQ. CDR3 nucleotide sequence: TGCGCCAGCAGCTTGGGCGGAGGAAACACCATATATTTT. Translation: CASSLGGGNTIYF.

The CDR3 DNA follows: TGTGCCAGTAGTATAAACAGGGATCATGGCTACACCTTC. Translation gives CASSINRDHGYTF. V gene TRBV19 combines with J gene TRBJ1-2; a possible D gene is TRBD1 (6 bases). This CDR3 comprises 13 residues. V lost 2 bases and J lost 6, with 10 bases in between. Germline loops: CDR1 LNHDA, CDR2 SQIVND (reference sequence).

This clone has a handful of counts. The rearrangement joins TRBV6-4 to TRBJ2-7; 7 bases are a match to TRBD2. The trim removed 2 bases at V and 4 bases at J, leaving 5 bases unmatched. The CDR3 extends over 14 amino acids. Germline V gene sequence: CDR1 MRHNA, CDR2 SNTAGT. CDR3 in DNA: TGTGCCAGCAGTGACCCCATGGGGGGGTACGAGCAGTACGTC. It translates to CASSDPMGGYEQYV.

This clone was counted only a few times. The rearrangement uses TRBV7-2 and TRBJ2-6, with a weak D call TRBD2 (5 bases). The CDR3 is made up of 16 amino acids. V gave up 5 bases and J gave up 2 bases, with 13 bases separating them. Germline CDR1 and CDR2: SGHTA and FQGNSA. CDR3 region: CASSPRWGAGANVLTF. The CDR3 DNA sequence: TGTGCCAGCAGCCCCCGATGGGGAGCTGGGGCCAACGTCCTGACTTTC.

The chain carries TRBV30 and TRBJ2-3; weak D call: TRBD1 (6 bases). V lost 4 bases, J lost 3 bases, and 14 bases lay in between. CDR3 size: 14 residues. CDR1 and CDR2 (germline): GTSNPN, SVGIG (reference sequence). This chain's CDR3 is CAWNRVGRTDTQYF. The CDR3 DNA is TGTGCCTGGAACAGGGTGGGCCGTACAGATACGCAGTATTTT.

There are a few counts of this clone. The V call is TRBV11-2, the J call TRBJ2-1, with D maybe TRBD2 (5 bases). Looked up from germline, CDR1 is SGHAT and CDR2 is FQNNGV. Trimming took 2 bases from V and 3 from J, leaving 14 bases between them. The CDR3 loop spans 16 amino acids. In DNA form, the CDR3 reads TGTGCCAGCAGCTTAATAAGCGGTCATCGCTACAATGAGCAGTTCTTC. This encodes CASSLISGHRYNEQFF.

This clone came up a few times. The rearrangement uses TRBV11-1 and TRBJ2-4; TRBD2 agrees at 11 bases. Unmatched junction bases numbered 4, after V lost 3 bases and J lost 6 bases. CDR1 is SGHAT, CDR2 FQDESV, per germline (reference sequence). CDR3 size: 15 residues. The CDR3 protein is CASSFAGTSGNIQYF. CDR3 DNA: TGTGCCAGCAGCTTTGCCGGGACTAGCGGAAACATTCAGTACTTC.

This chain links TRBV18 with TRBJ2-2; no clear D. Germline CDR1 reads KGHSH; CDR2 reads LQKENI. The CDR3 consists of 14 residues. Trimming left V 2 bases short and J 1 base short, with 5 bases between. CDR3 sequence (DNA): TGTGCCAGCTCACCATCACTGAACACCGGGGAGCTGTTTTTT. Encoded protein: CASSPSLNTGELFF.

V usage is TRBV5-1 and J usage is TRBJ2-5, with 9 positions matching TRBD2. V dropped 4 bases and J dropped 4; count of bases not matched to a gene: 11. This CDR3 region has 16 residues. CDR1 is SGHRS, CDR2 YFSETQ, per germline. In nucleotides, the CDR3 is TGCGCCAGCAGCCCAGAAGGCGGGAGGGCCCCAGAGACCCAGTACTTC. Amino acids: CASSPEGGRAPETQYF.

The DNA of the CDR3 is TGCGCCAGCAGCGGAGGGACAGTTGGAAACACCATATATTTT. It translates to CASSGGTVGNTIYF. This chain uses TRBV5-1 with TRBJ1-3; TRBD1 matches 7 bases. CDR3 length: 14 residues. Germline V lookup: CDR1 SGHRS, CDR2 YFSETQ. The junction had 4 bases not matched to a gene; V was cut back by 4 bases and J by 3 bases.

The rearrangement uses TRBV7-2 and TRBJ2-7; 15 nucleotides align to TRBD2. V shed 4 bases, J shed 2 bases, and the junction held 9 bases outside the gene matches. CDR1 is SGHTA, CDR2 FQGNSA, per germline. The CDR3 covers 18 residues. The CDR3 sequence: CASSSSGLAGGPPYEQYF. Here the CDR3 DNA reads TGTGCCAGCAGCTCCTCGGGACTAGCGGGAGGACCCCCCTACGAGCAGTACTTC.

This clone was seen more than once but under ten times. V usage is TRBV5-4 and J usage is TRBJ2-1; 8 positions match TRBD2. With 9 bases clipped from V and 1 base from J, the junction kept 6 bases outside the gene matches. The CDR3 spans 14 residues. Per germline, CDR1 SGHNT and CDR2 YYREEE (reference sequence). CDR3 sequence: CATQIAGSYNEQFF. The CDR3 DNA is TGTGCCACGCAAATAGCGGGATCCTACAATGAGCAGTTCTTC.

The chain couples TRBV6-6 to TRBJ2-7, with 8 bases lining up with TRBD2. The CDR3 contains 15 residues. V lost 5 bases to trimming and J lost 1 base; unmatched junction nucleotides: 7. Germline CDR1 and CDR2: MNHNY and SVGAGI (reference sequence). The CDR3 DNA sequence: TGTGCCAGCAGTCACAGCGGGAGAGTATCCTACGAGCAGTACGTC. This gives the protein CASSHSGRVSYEQYV.